This T cell receptor beta chain was sequenced for a study of T cell repertoires in cytomegalovirus infection. The sample holds many counts of this clonotype. Its antigen is unknown. Study observations and caveats: HLA-C-restricted, CMV-specific TCR beta clonotypes were dominant ex vivo.

TCRdb passed the reads through MiXCR, listing each CDR3 protein once. The sample has a few hundred thousand distinct CDR3 sequences; about a sixth are singletons. The source of this sequence is a human donor in good health (CMV status not recorded). Some clones in this sample may be carry-over from other donors' samples. The sample was PBMCs.

CDR3 sequence (DNA): TGTGCCAGCAGCCCCCTGGAAGGGGGCACCGGGGAGCTGTTTTTT. Residues: CASSPLEGGTGELFF. V gene TRBV7-6 combines with J gene TRBJ2-2, with D maybe TRBD1 (6 bases). The germline V and J ends were trimmed by 5 bases and 4 bases, with 14 bases remaining between them. Germline assignment: CDR1 SGHVS and CDR2 FNYEAQ. The CDR3 runs to 15 residues.